Listed below are T cell receptor beta chains from one sample, sequenced in a study of immune heterogeneity within non-small cell lung tumors. TCRdb analysed the multiplex PCR reads with MiXCR anew, one entry per CDR3 protein. The sample carries some 15,000 distinct CDR3 sequences, approximately 29% recorded once. The sequenced sample was lung tumor tissue. Receptors were obtained from a woman aged 50 to 60 with non-small cell lung cancer. Each CDR3 is given with its conserved first and last residue. A D gene is named only where the DNA matches it firmly. The size entry is marked missing in some rows and otherwise reads once, few, many or a size class.

clone_size	d_call	j_call	v_call	cdr3_nt	cdr3_aa
NA	NA	TRBJ2-2	TRBV9	TGTGCCAGCAGCGCGGGACAAGACACCGGGGAGCTGTTTTTT	CASSAGQDTGELFF
few	TRBD2	TRBJ2-3	TRBV4-2	TGTGCCAGCGGCCCTCGGGAGCGGGGACCAGATACGCAGTATTTT	CASGPRERGPDTQYF
once	NA	TRBJ2-7	TRBV7-6	TGTGCCAGCAGTCAAGCCATGGGTGGGCAGTACTTC	CASSQAMGGQYF
NA	NA	TRBJ2-3	TRBV28	TGTGCCAGCAGTTTCTCCTATACTCCAGGGAGCACAGATACGCAGTATTTT	CASSFSYTPGSTDTQYF
few	TRBD2	TRBJ2-6	TRBV10-3	TGTGCCATCAGTGTGGCTAGCGGGGGGGACTCTGGGGCCAACGTCCTGACTTTC	CAISVASGGDSGANVLTF
NA	NA	TRBJ2-3	TRBV20-1	TGCAGTGCTGCCAGGGGATCCCGGACAGATACGCAGTATTTT	CSAARGSRTDTQYF
NA	NA	TRBJ2-4	TRBV27	TGTGCCAGCATTTCCAATCTAGCGTTGAGCGGTGAGAAGTTCTTC	CASISNLALSGEKFF
many	TRBD1	TRBJ2-7	TRBV30	TGTGCCTGGAGCCCCGGACAGGGCAAGCAGTACTTC	CAWSPGQGKQYF
NA	TRBD1	TRBJ2-3	TRBV5-4	TGTGCCAGCAGCGCCGACAGGGGCACAGATACGCAGTATTTT	CASSADRGTDTQYF
NA	NA	TRBJ1-4	TRBV12-3/TRBV12-4	TGTGCCAGCAACCTACAGGGTCCTAATGAAAAACTGTCTTTT	CASNLQGPNEKLSF
many	NA	TRBJ2-6	TRBV5-1	TGCGCCAGCACTGGGGGTCCCGGGGCCAACGTCCTGACTTTC	CASTGGPGANVLTF
many	NA	TRBJ1-1	TRBV3-1	TGTGCCAGCAGCCGGAACACATTGAACACTGAAGCTTTCTTT	CASSRNTLNTEAFF
NA	TRBD1	TRBJ1-2	TRBV20-1	TGCAGTGCTAGGCCCACAGGGGTGTATAGGGACAACTATAGCTACACCTTC	CSARPTGVYRDNYSYTF
few	NA	TRBJ1-1	TRBV27	TGTGCCAGCAGTTCCAGACTTAAGAACACTGAAGCTTTCTTT	CASSSRLKNTEAFF